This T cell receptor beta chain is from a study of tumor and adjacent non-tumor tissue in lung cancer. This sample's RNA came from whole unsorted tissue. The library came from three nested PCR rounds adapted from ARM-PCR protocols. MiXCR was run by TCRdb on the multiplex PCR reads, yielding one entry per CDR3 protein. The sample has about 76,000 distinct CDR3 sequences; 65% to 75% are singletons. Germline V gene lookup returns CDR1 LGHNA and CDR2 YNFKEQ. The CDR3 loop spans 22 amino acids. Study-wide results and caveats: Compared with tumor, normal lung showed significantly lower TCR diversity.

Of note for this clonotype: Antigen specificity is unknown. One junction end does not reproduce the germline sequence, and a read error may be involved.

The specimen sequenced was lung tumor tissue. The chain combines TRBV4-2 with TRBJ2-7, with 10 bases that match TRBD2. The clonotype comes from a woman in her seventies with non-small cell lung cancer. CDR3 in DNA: TGTGCCAGCGGCCAAGTTTTCATCAGATTACTAGCGGGATTACCGGGCTCATACGAGCAGTACTTC. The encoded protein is CASGQVFIRLLAGLPGSYEQYF.